A single sample gave rise to the 25 T cell receptor beta chains below, sequenced in a study of blood T cell repertoires in COVID-19. The repertoire was sequenced with immunoSEQ multiplex PCR; TCRdb's copy has only in-frame clones and lacks some. The table records more than 65,000 clones, 65% to 85% of them present only once. Specimen: peripheral blood. These receptors were taken from a man aged 50 or older with acute or convalescent COVID-19.

This clone was detected once. This chain joins TRBV15 and TRBJ2-3; weak D call: TRBD1 (6 bases). The CDR3 runs 14 residues. The V gene lost 4 bases and the J gene lost 1 base, with 9 bases spanning the gap. Germline CDR1 and CDR2: LNHNV and YYDKDF (reference sequence). CDR3 loop: CATSMRTGTDTQYF. As DNA, the CDR3 is TGTGCCACCAGCATGCGGACAGGCACAGATACGCAGTATTTT.

This clone appeared a single time. The chain is built from TRBV10-3 and TRBJ2-7; a possible D gene is TRBD2 (7 bases). Germline V gene sequence: CDR1 ENHRY, CDR2 SYGVKD. CDR3 length: 14 residues. V dropped 3 bases and J dropped 5 bases, with 14 bases sitting between them. CDR3 in DNA: TGTGCCATCAGTGATAATTTGGGGGGGCACGAGCAGTACTTC. Amino acids: CAISDNLGGHEQYF.

The V and J genes are TRBV11-2 and TRBJ1-2; 7 bases are shared with TRBD1. V shed 3 bases and J 4 bases; nucleotides not matched to a gene: 2. CDR3 size: 13 residues. Germline assignment: CDR1 SGHAT and CDR2 FQNNGV. CDR3 sequence: CASSLGTAYGYTF. DNA for the CDR3: TGTGCCAGCAGCTTGGGGACAGCCTATGGCTACACCTTC.

The chain combines TRBV24-1 with TRBJ1-2; the match to TRBD1 covers 8 bases. The CDR3 runs to 16 residues. CDR1 and CDR2 from the germline V gene are KGHDR and SFDVKD. V lost 3 bases and J lost 6; bases outside the gene matches: 11. Written as DNA, the CDR3 is TGTGCCACCAGTGATGGGACAGGTTGGTATCTGGATGGCTACACCTTC. Amino acids: CATSDGTGWYLDGYTF.

The chain is built from TRBV27 and TRBJ2-7; D unresolved. Trimming took off 6 bases at V and 1 base at J, with 10 bases between the two ends. Germline loops: CDR1 MNHEY, CDR2 SMNVEV (reference sequence). This CDR3 contains 13 residues. The CDR3 nucleotides are TGTGCCAGCAGCGCCCAGGTTTCCTACGAGCAGTACTTC. This gives the protein CASSAQVSYEQYF.

The chain employs TRBV4-3 and TRBJ1-1; maybe TRBD1 (6 bases). In germline, CDR1 is LGHNA, CDR2 YSLEER. The CDR3 runs 16 residues. Trimming took 0 bases from V and 4 from J, leaving 15 bases between them. The CDR3 coding sequence is TGCGCCAGCAGCCAAGAAAGGGGGTGGGGAATCACTGAAGCTTTCTTT. The encoded protein is CASSQERGWGITEAFF.

The J gene is TRBJ2-6, the V gene TRBV10-3; possible D gene TRBD1, 6 bases. Germline CDR1 and CDR2: ENHRY and SYGVKD. This CDR3 contains 16 residues. V lost 3 bases and J lost 2, with 11 bases in between. The CDR3 nucleotides are TGTGCCATCAGTGATCGAGGGGGAGCTGGGGCCAACGTCCTGACTTTC. Residues: CAISDRGGAGANVLTF.

The gene calls are TRBV5-1 and TRBJ2-1; TRBD2 aligns across 12 bases. The J segment lost 4 bases and the V segment lost 2 bases, leaving 7 bases of the junction unmatched. The germline V gene encodes CDR1 SGHRS and CDR2 YFSETQ. The length of the CDR3 is 17 residues. The CDR3: CASSLDLTSGSYNEQFF. CDR3 bases: TGCGCCAGCAGCTTAGATCTGACTAGCGGGAGTTACAATGAGCAGTTCTTC. The whole variable domain, remainder taken from reference TRBV5-1 and TRBJ2-1, is KAGVTQTPRYLIKTRGQQVTLSCSPISGHRSVSWYQQTPGQGLQFLFEYFSETQRNKGNFPGRFSGRQFSNSRSEMNVSTLELGDSALYLCASSLDLTSGSYNEQFFGPGTRLTVL.

In DNA, the CDR3 is TGTGCCAGCAGTCGGACAGGGGGCTATGGCTACACCTTC. Its translation is CASSRTGGYGYTF. The chain uses TRBV7-2 and TRBJ1-2, with 10 positions matching TRBD1. The length of the CDR3 is 13 residues. V was pared by 6 bases and J by 4 bases, with 2 bases of the junction left unmatched. Germline CDR1 SGHTA, CDR2 FQGNSA.

The gene calls are TRBV7-9 and TRBJ1-3, with a weak D call TRBD1 (6 bases). CDR1 is SEHNR, CDR2 FQNEAQ, per germline (reference sequence). The CDR3 totals 16 residues. Trimming left V 4 bases short and J 3 bases short, with 16 bases between. CDR3 protein: CASSSGEPVRGNTIYF. The CDR3 DNA is TGTGCCAGCAGCTCAGGGGAGCCGGTGCGTGGAAACACCATATATTTT.

The chain joins TRBV6-1 to TRBJ2-7, with no clear D. Trimming took off 1 base at V and 4 bases at J, with 11 bases between the two ends. Per the germline V gene, CDR1 is MNHNS and CDR2 is SASEGT. This CDR3 is built from 14 residues. As DNA, the CDR3 is TGTGCCAGCAGTGAAGTATCTCTCCTTTACGAGCAGTACTTC. Translated, it gives CASSEVSLLYEQYF.

The chain has TRBV2 and TRBJ1-2; D uncertain. The CDR3 consists of 13 residues. V was cut by 2 bases and J by 4 bases, with 8 bases left in between. Looked up from germline, CDR1 is SNHLY and CDR2 is FYNNEI. CDR3 sequence reads: CASSEPGTYGYTF. The CDR3 bases are TGTGCCAGCAGTGAACCGGGAACCTATGGCTACACCTTC.

The sample holds one count of this clone. This rearrangement joins TRBV5-4 to TRBJ2-3; 11 nucleotides match TRBD2. V was pared by 4 bases and J by 3 bases, with 7 bases of the junction left unmatched. This CDR3 comprises 16 residues. CDR1 and CDR2 (germline): SGHNT, YYREEE (reference sequence). The CDR3 is CASSVGTSGSTDTQYF. Written as DNA, the CDR3 is TGTGCCAGCAGCGTAGGTACTAGCGGGAGTACAGATACGCAGTATTTT.

The genes are TRBV5-4 and TRBJ2-5; D not resolved. The CDR3 extends over 14 amino acids. Germline CDR1 and CDR2: SGHNT and YYREEE (reference sequence). Trimming took 0 bases from V and 5 from J, leaving 11 bases between them. The CDR3 nucleotides are TGTGCCAGCAGCTTGGAACGAGCACCGGAGACCCAGTACTTC. Translation gives CASSLERAPETQYF. Full variable domain (remainder filled in from reference TRBV5-4 and TRBJ2-5): ETGVTQSPTHLIKTRGQQVTLRCSSQSGHNTVSWYQQALGQGPQFIFQYYREEENGRGNFPPRFSGLQFPNYSSELNVNALELDDSALYLCASSLERAPETQYFGPGTRLLVL.

This rearrangement joins TRBV19 to TRBJ1-2, with TRBD1 matching 8 bases. The CDR3 consists of 16 residues. Germline V gives CDR1 LNHDA, CDR2 SQIVND (reference sequence). J gave up 3 bases and V 5 bases, and 11 bases lay outside the gene matches. The DNA for the CDR3 is TGTGCCAGTAGTCTAAGGACAGGGAGCGATGACTATGGCTACACCTTC. Amino acids: CASSLRTGSDDYGYTF.

The chain joins TRBV4-2 to TRBJ2-7; 8 bases line up with TRBD2. The CDR3 has 16 amino acids. The germline V gene encodes CDR1 LGHNA and CDR2 YNFKEQ. The V gene end was trimmed by 3 bases and the J gene end by 7 bases; junction bases not matched to a gene: 14. The CDR3 nucleotides read TGTGCCAGCAGCCAGGAGTGGCGGGGGGCCCCGGGGGAGCAGTACTTC. Amino acid sequence: CASSQEWRGAPGEQYF.

This clone came up a few times. The chain joins TRBV18 to TRBJ2-1; TRBD2 agrees at 10 bases. This CDR3 spans 15 amino acids. V shed 1 base, J shed 7 bases, and the junction held 4 bases outside the gene matches. Germline CDR1 is KGHSH and CDR2 is LQKENI. CDR3 residues: CASSPRLAGDNEQFF. DNA of the CDR3: TGTGCCAGCTCACCACGGCTAGCGGGAGATAATGAGCAGTTCTTC. Looking up the rest from reference TRBV18 and TRBJ2-1 gives the full variable domain: NAGVMQNPRHLVRRRGQEARLRCSPMKGHSHVYWYRQLPEEGLKFMVYLQKENIIDESGMPKERFSAEFPKEGPSILRIQQVVRGDSAAYFCASSPRLAGDNEQFFGPGTRLTVL.

This sequence joins TRBV3-1 (or the pseudogene TRBV3-2) and TRBJ1-4; TRBD1 aligns across 9 bases. Germline CDR1 and CDR2: LGHDT and YNNKEL (reference sequence). Trimming cost V 0 bases and J 7 bases; bases outside gene matches: 3. The CDR3 is 15 amino acids. CDR3 sequence reads: CASSQEDRGSEKLFF. For the CDR3, the DNA is TGTGCCAGCAGCCAAGAGGACAGGGGTAGTGAAAAACTGTTTTTT.

Only one count was recorded for this clone. The chain is built from TRBV28 and TRBJ2-3; 7 bases are shared with TRBD2. Germline V gene data show CDR1 as MDHEN and CDR2 as SYDVKM. The V gene end was trimmed by 5 bases and the J gene end by 3 bases; junction bases not matched to a gene: 11. The CDR3 sequence is 16 residues long. DNA of the CDR3: TGTGCCAGCAGTAGCCCCGGGGGGAGGGTGACAGATACGCAGTATTTT. As protein: CASSSPGGRVTDTQYF.

The V gene is TRBV6-5, the J gene TRBJ2-5; 10 bases fit TRBD2. This CDR3 contains 15 residues. Germline V gene lookup returns CDR1 MNHEY and CDR2 SVGAGI. V shed 4 bases and J 3 bases; nucleotides not matched to a gene: 5. CDR3 sequence reads: CASSFLGTSEETQYF. DNA for the CDR3: TGTGCCAGCAGTTTCCTCGGGACTAGCGAAGAGACCCAGTACTTC.

The rearrangement links TRBV5-1 to TRBJ2-7, with TRBD1 matching 10 bases. V lost 4 bases and J lost 6; bases outside the gene matches: 7. The CDR3 is 14 residues long. CDR1 is SGHRS and CDR2 is YFSETQ in the germline V gene. The DNA of the CDR3 is TGCGCCAGCAGCGGCGGGACAGGGGTGGGCGAGCAGTACTTC. Its protein product is CASSGGTGVGEQYF.

J is TRBJ1-5 and V is TRBV2; possible D gene TRBD1, 6 bases. The CDR3 is 16 amino acids. Germline V gene lookup returns CDR1 SNHLY and CDR2 FYNNEI. The ends were cut back, 6 bases at V and 7 bases at J, with 22 bases in the middle. Here the CDR3 DNA reads TGTGCCAGCAGCCGCGCCGGGACACCACTGCACCAGCCCCAGCATTTT. It translates to CASSRAGTPLHQPQHF.

The V call is TRBV3-1 (or the pseudogene TRBV3-2), the J call TRBJ2-7, with a weak D call TRBD2 (7 bases). Germline V gene lookup returns CDR1 LGHDT and CDR2 YNNKEL (reference sequence). The CDR3 spans 16 residues. Trimming pared 3 bases from V and 4 bases from J, leaving 19 bases between. DNA for the CDR3: TGTGCCAGCAGCCAGCGGGCCCGGGGGGCGTGGTACGAGCAGTACTTC. It is translated as CASSQRARGAWYEQYF.

The rearrangement uses TRBV6-2 or TRBV6-3 and TRBJ2-2; D is unresolved. The CDR3 runs to 14 residues. Germline V gene data show CDR1 as MNHEY and CDR2 as SVGEGT. The germline V and J ends were trimmed by 6 bases and 5 bases, with 13 bases remaining between them. CDR3 DNA sequence: TGTGCCAGCAGCTCGACTCACACTACCGGGGAGCTGTTTTTT. It encodes CASSSTHTTGELFF.

This chain links TRBV4-3 with TRBJ2-1, with a tentative D call TRBD2 (6 bases). The germline V gene has CDR1 LGHNA and CDR2 YSLEER. This CDR3 has 16 amino acids. V lost 2 bases and J 1 base, leaving 12 bases between the germline ends. The CDR3 spells CASSQNLAQSYNEQFF. The CDR3 DNA follows: TGCGCCAGCAGCCAAAATCTAGCGCAATCCTACAATGAGCAGTTCTTC.